This is a list of T cell receptor beta chains from one sample in a study of CD4 and CD8 cells across lung adenocarcinoma regions. MiXCR was run by TCRdb on the PCR reads, yielding one entry per CDR3 protein. The repertoire holds 7,500 or so distinct CDR3 sequences, with approximately 51% as singletons. The sequenced sample consisted of CD8+ T cells from the center of a lung tumor. These receptors were collected from a male donor with lung adenocarcinoma. The CD4 and CD8 labels of this study may be unreliable. CDR3s include the opening cysteine and the closing phenylalanine or tryptophan. D genes are given only for firm matches. Clone size is given for some rows only: seen once, a few or many times, or a class if the clone is expanded.

>many|TRBJ2-1|NA|TRBV6-1
TGTGCCAGCCACTCCGGGCGGACCAATGAGCAGTTCTTC
CASHSGRTNEQFF
>NA|TRBJ1-6|NA|TRBV6-1
TGTGCCAGCAGTGAAGGAGGCAGGGGAAATTCACCCCTCCACTTT
CASSEGGRGNSPLHF
>many|TRBJ2-3|NA|TRBV5-6
TGTGCCAGCAGCGAGTTAGGCGGACGGAGCACAGATACGCAGTATTTT
CASSELGGRSTDTQYF
>NA|TRBJ2-1|TRBD2|TRBV6-1
TGTGCCAGCGCGAGAGATAGCGGGGGACCCAATGAGCAGTTCTTC
CASARDSGGPNEQFF
>NA|TRBJ2-7|NA|TRBV6-1
TGTGCCAGCAGTAAACATAGCAGCTACGAGCAGTACTTC
CASSKHSSYEQYF
>NA|TRBJ2-5|TRBD2|TRBV5-1
TGCGCCAGCAGCAAAGGGACTAGCGGGGGGGCCGTATCAGAGACCCAGTACTTC
CASSKGTSGGAVSETQYF
>few|TRBJ2-1|TRBD1|TRBV6-1
TGTGCCAGCAGTACAACACAGGGGACGCTCTTC
CASSTTQGTLF
>NA|TRBJ2-1|TRBD2|TRBV6-1
TGTGCCAGCAGTGAAAGAATTCTGGCGGGAGTAGGTAATGAGCAGTTCTTC
CASSERILAGVGNEQFF
>NA|TRBJ2-1|TRBD2|TRBV6-1
TGTGCCAGCAGTACACTAGCGGGAGTCCGCAATGAGCAGTTCTTC
CASSTLAGVRNEQFF
>NA|TRBJ2-2|NA|TRBV6-1
TGTGCCAGCAGTGCCATGTCCGGCGGGGAGCTGTTTTTT
CASSAMSGGELFF
>NA|TRBJ2-1|TRBD2|TRBV4-2
TGTGCCAGCAGCAAAGCTAGCGGGCCGATCAATGAGCAGTTCTTC
CASSKASGPINEQFF
>NA|TRBJ1-4|NA|TRBV6-1
TGTGCCAGCAGCGAGGGACTCTCCAATGAAAAACTGTTTTTT
CASSEGLSNEKLFF